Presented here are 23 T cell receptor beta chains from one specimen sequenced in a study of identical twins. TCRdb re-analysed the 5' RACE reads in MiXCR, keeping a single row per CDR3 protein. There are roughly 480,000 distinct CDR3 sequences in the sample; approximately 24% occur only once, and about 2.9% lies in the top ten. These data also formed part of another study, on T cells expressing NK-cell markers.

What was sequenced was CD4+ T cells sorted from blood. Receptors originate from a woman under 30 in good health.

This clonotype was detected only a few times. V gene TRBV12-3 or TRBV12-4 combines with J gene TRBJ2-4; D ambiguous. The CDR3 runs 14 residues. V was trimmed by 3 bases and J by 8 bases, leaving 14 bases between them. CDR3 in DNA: TGTGCCAGCAGTTTTAACTGGGCCTGGGACATTCAGTACTTC. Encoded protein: CASSFNWAWDIQYF.

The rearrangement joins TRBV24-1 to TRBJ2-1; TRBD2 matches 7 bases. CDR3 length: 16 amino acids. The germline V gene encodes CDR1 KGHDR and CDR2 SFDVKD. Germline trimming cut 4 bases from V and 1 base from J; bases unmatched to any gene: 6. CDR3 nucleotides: TGTGCCACCAGTGACCAGCGGGGCGGGTCCTACAATGAGCAGTTCTTC. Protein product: CATSDQRGGSYNEQFF.

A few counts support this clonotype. The CDR3 spells CASAGEGNSPLHF. CDR3 DNA sequence: TGTGCCAGCGCGGGGGAAGGGAATTCACCCCTCCACTTT. The V and J genes are TRBV7-2 and TRBJ1-6, with a weak D call TRBD1 (5 bases). V was cut by 8 bases and J by 7 bases, with 12 bases left in between. CDR1 is SGHTA, CDR2 FQGNSA, per germline. This CDR3 region has 13 residues.

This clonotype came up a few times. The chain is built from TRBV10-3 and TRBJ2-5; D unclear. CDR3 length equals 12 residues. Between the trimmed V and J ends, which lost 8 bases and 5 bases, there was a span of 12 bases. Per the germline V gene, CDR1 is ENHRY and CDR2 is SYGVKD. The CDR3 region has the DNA TGTGCCATCGCGTCAGTGGGGGAGACCCAGTACTTC. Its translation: CAIASVGETQYF.

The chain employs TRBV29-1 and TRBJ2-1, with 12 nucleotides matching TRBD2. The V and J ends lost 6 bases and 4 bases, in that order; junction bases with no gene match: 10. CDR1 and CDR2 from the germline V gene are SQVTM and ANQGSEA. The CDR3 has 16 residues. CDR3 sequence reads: CSVLSRLAGEYNEQFF. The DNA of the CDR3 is TGCAGCGTCCTATCGAGACTAGCGGGAGAATACAATGAGCAGTTCTTC.

CDR3 nucleotide sequence: TGCAGTGCTAGGGGCCTAGCGGGAGTAGGCGAGCAGTACTTC. The encoded protein is CSARGLAGVGEQYF. The chain uses TRBV20-1 and TRBJ2-7; 10 nucleotides align to TRBD2. CDR1 is DFQATT, CDR2 SNEGSKA, per germline (reference sequence). This CDR3 is 14 amino acids long. V shed 3 bases, J shed 6 bases, and the junction held 8 bases outside the gene matches.

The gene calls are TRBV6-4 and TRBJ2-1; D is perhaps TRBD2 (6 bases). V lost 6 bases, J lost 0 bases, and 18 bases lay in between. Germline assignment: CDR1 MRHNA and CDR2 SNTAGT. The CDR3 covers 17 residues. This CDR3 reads CASSKTSSLASYNEQFF. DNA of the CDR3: TGTGCCAGCAGCAAAACCTCCTCACTAGCCTCCTACAATGAGCAGTTCTTC.

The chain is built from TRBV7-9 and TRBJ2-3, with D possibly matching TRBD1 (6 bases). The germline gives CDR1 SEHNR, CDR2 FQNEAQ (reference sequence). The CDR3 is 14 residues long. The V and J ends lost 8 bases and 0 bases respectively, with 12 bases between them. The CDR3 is CASLTGRSTDTQYF. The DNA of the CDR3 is TGTGCCAGCCTTACAGGGAGAAGCACAGATACGCAGTATTTT.

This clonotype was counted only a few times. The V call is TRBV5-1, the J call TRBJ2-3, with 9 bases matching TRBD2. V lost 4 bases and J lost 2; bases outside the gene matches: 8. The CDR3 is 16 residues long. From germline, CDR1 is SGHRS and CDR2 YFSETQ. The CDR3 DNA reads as TGCGCCAGCAGCCCCAGGACTAGCGTGAACACAGATACGCAGTATTTT. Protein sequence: CASSPRTSVNTDTQYF.

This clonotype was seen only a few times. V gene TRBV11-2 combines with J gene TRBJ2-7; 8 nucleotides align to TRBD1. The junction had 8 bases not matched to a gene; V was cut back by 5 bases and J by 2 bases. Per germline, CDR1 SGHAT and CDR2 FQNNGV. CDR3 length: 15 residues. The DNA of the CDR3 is TGTGCCAGCAGCCCCTTGGACAGGGCCCCCTACGAGCAGTACTTC. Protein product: CASSPLDRAPYEQYF.

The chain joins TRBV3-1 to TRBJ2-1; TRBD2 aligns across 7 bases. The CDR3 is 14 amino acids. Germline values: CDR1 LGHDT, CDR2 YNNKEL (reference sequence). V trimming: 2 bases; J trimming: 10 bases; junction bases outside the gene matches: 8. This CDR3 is CASSQWTRGGEQFF. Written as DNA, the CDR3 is TGTGCCAGCAGCCAATGGACTAGGGGTGGGGAGCAGTTCTTC.

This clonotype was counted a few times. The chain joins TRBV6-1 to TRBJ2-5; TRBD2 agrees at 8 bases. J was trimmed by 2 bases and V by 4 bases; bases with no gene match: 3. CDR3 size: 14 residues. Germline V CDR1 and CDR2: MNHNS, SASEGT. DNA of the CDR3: TGTGCCAGCAGTGCGGGACTAGTTCAAGAGACCCAGTACTTC. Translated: CASSAGLVQETQYF.

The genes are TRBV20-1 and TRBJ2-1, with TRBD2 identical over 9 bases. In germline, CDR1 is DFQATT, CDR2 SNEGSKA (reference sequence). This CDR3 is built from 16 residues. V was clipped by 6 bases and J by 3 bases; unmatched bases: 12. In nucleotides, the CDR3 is TGCAGTGCCAGCTCCTCTAGCGGGGCAAGCTACAATGAGCAGTTCTTC. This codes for CSASSSSGASYNEQFF.

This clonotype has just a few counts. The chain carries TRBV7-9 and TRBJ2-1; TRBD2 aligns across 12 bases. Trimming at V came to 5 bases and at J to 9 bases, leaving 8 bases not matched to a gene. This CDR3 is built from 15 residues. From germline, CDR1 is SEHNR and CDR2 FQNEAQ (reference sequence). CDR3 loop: CASSRPSGGASEQFF. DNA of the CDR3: TGTGCCAGCAGCCGCCCTAGCGGGGGGGCCTCTGAGCAGTTCTTC.

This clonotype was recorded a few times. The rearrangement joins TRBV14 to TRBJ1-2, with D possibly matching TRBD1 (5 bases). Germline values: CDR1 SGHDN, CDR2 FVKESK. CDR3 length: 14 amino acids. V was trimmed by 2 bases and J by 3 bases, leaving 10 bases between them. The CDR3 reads CASSQRDRYYGYTF. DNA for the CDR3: TGTGCCAGCAGCCAAAGGGACCGGTACTATGGCTACACCTTC.

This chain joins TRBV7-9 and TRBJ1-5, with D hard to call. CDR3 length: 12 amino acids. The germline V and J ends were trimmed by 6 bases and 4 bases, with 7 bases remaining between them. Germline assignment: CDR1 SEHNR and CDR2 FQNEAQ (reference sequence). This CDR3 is CASSAGNQPQHF. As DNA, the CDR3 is TGTGCCAGCAGTGCGGGGAATCAGCCCCAGCATTTT.

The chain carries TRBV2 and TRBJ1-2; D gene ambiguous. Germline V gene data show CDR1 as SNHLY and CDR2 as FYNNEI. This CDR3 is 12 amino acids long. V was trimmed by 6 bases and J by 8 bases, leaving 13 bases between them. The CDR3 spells CASRFGGLGYTF. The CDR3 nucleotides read TGTGCCAGCAGATTCGGAGGGCTGGGCTACACCTTC.

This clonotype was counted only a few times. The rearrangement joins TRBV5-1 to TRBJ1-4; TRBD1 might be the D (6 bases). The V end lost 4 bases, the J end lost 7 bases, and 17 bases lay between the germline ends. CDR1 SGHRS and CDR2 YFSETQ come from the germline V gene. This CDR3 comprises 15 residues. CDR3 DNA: TGCGCCAGCAGCCCGAGGGGGGGAGACGTTGAAAAACTGTTTTTT. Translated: CASSPRGGDVEKLFF. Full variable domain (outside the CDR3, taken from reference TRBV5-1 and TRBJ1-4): KAGVTQTPRYLIKTRGQQVTLSCSPISGHRSVSWYQQTPGQGLQFLFEYFSETQRNKGNFPGRFSGRQFSNSRSEMNVSTLELGDSALYLCASSPRGGDVEKLFFGSGTQLSVL.

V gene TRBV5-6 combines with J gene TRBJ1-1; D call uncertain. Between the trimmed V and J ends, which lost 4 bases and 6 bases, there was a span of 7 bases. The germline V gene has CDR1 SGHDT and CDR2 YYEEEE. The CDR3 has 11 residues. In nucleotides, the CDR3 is TGTGCCAGCAGCGCGGACGCTGAAGCTTTCTTT. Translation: CASSADAEAFF.

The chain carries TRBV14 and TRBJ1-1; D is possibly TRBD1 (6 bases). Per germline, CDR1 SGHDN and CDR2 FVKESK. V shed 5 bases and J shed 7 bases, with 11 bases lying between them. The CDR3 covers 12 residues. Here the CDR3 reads CASSRGAVEAFF. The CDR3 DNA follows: TGTGCCAGCAGCAGGGGGGCGGTTGAAGCTTTCTTT.

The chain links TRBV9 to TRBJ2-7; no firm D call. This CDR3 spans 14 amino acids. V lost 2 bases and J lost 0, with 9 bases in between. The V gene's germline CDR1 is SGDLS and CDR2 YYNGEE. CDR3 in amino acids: CASSVTYGSYEQYF. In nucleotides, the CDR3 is TGTGCCAGCAGCGTGACTTACGGCTCCTACGAGCAGTACTTC.

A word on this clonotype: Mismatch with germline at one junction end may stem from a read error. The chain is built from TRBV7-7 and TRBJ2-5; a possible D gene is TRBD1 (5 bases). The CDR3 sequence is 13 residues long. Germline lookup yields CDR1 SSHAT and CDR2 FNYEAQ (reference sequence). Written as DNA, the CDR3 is TGTGCTAGCAGCTTAGCACAGGCGGAGACCCAGTACTTC. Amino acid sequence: CASSLAQAETQYF.

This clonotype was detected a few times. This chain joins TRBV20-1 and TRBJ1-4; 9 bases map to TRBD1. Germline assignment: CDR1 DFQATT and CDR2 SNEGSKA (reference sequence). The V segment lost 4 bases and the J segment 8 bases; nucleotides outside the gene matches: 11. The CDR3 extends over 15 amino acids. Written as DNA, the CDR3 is TGCAGTGCTACCTCCCTACAGGGGGCGAGGGAAAAACTGTTTTTT. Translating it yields CSATSLQGAREKLFF.